The 17 T cell receptor beta chains listed next were all sequenced from one sample in a study of regulatory T cells in long-lasting Graves disease. The sample's time point: persistent/refractory GD, antithyroid drugs over 5 years with positive TRAb. Following extraction of RNA from PBMCs, that RNA was used to make the TCR library. Arm-PCR of CDR3 regions and iRepertoire HTBI primers were used to build TCR beta libraries. A single record per CDR3 protein comes from TCRdb applying MiXCR to the multiplex PCR reads. Among about 430,000 distinct CDR3 sequences listed, around 20% were seen once. The sequences come from peripheral blood mononuclear cells (PBMCs), collected when the disease was refractory, from a patient treated with antithyroid drugs. The receptors here all came from a female donor with Graves disease.

This clonotype has ten or more counts. The rearrangement joins TRBV25-1 to TRBJ2-7, with 8 bases identical to TRBD1. CDR1 and CDR2 (germline): MGHDK, SYGVNS. The CDR3 is made up of 15 amino acids. With 5 bases clipped from V and 2 bases from J, the junction kept 8 bases outside the gene matches. CDR3 protein: CASSFRGQGPYEQYF. In DNA, the CDR3 is TGTGCCAGCAGTTTCAGGGGGCAGGGCCCCTACGAGCAGTACTTC.

The rearrangement uses TRBV4-2 and TRBJ1-6; D uncertain. Trimming cost V 1 base and J 4 bases, with 8 bases left between them. Per the germline V gene, CDR1 is LGHNA and CDR2 is YNFKEQ. The CDR3 has 15 amino acids. In DNA, the CDR3 is TGTGCCAGCAGCCAAGTACCTGATTATAATTCACCCCTCCACTTT. Protein product: CASSQVPDYNSPLHF.

A note on this clonotype: This is likely a read error, given that the CDR3 carries no conserved phenylalanine or tryptophan at its end. The V call is TRBV28, the J call TRBJ1-1; D ambiguous. Germline loops: CDR1 MDHEN, CDR2 SYDVKM. Trimming took off 5 bases at V and 2 bases at J, with 3 bases between the two ends. The CDR3 is 11 amino acids. CDR3 nucleotides: TGTGCCAGCAGTGTTAACACTGAAGCTTTCTCT. It specifies CASSVNTEAFS.

This chain connects TRBV20-1 to TRBJ2-5, with D possibly TRBD2 on 6 matching bases. Germline lookup yields CDR1 DFQATT and CDR2 SNEGSKA (reference sequence). The CDR3 sequence is 17 residues long. Trimming took 3 bases from V and 2 from J, leaving 22 bases between them. The CDR3: CSARGVGGPAVQETQYF. The DNA for the CDR3 is TGCAGTGCTAGGGGCGTGGGAGGCCCGGCGGTACAAGAGACCCAGTACTTC.

The rearrangement links TRBV5-1 to TRBJ1-6, with D perhaps matching TRBD1 (6 bases). This CDR3 spans 14 amino acids. CDR1 is SGHRS and CDR2 is YFSETQ in the germline V gene. V dropped 4 bases and J dropped 9 bases, with 14 bases sitting between them. CDR3 coding DNA: TGCGCCAGCAGCAGCGACAGGAGGCGTTCACCCCTCCACTTT. As protein: CASSSDRRRSPLHF.

This clonotype was counted at least ten times. This chain joins TRBV9 and TRBJ1-1, with unresolved D. Germline CDR1 SGDLS, CDR2 YYNGEE. The length of the CDR3 is 14 residues. V gave up 0 bases and J gave up 1 base, with 7 bases separating them. The CDR3 DNA follows: TGTGCCAGCAGCGTAGGTGGGGAGAACACTGAAGCTTTCTTT. It yields the protein CASSVGGENTEAFF.

Remarks on this clonotype: Germline is not matched at one junction end, which may reflect a read error. The V gene is TRBV11-3, the J gene TRBJ2-7; D is possibly TRBD2 (6 bases). The germline CDR1 and CDR2 sequences are SGHNT and YENEEA. The CDR3 is made up of 17 amino acids. CDR3 nucleotides: TGTGCCAGCAGCCCCCTCCTTGGGCCGGGAGCCTCCTACGAGCAGTGCTTC. It codes for CASSPLLGPGASYEQCF.

The chain links TRBV19 to TRBJ1-5; D gene ambiguous. Germline V gene data show CDR1 as LNHDA and CDR2 as SQIVND (reference sequence). The V gene lost 6 bases and the J gene lost 0 bases, with 6 bases spanning the gap. This CDR3 contains 13 residues. The chain's CDR3 is CASRGRSNQPQHF. CDR3 nucleotides: TGTGCCAGTAGAGGGCGTAGCAATCAGCCCCAGCATTTT. Filled out from reference TRBV19 and TRBJ1-5, the complete variable domain reads DGGITQSPKYLFRKEGQNVTLSCEQNLNHDAMYWYRQDPGQGLRLIYYSQIVNDFQKGDIAEGYSVSREKKESFPLTVTSAQKNPTAFYLCASRGRSNQPQHFGDGTRLSIL.

Concerning this clonotype: It is likely a read error, because the conserved phenylalanine at the end of the CDR3 is missing. The V gene is TRBV19, the J gene TRBJ1-5, with D unresolved. Germline assignment: CDR1 LNHDA and CDR2 SQIVND (reference sequence). The CDR3 has 13 residues. The V end was cut by 3 bases, the J end by 7 bases, with 10 bases between. The chain's CDR3 is CASSMSPGQPQHS. DNA of the CDR3: TGTGCCAGTAGTATGTCCCCGGGCCAGCCCCAGCATTCT.

This clonotype was detected many times. J is TRBJ1-5 and V is TRBV20-1; D is undetermined. From germline, CDR1 is DFQATT and CDR2 SNEGSKA (reference sequence). The V and J ends lost 0 bases and 1 base respectively, with 10 bases between them. This CDR3 spans 15 amino acids. The CDR3 protein is CSARDRVMSNQPQHF. CDR3 nucleotide sequence: TGCAGTGCTAGAGATAGGGTGATGAGCAATCAGCCCCAGCATTTT.

This clonotype has only one observation. The rearrangement links TRBV5-1 to TRBJ2-2, with D possibly being TRBD1 or TRBD2 (5 bases each). Germline V gives CDR1 SGHRS, CDR2 YFSETQ. This CDR3 is built from 18 residues. Trimming shortened V by 0 bases and J by 3 bases, and 18 bases separated the two germline ends. Here the CDR3 DNA reads TGCGCCAGCAGCTTGGATGGTAGCGTACAGGATGACACCGGGGAGCTGTTTTTT. It translates to CASSLDGSVQDDTGELFF.

This sequence joins TRBV20-1 and TRBJ2-7; 11 bases fit TRBD2. V was clipped by 2 bases and J by 7 bases; unmatched bases: 4. Germline V lookup: CDR1 DFQATT, CDR2 SNEGSKA (reference sequence). CDR3 length equals 13 residues. CDR3 in amino acids: CSARTSGSWEQYF. Here the CDR3 DNA reads TGCAGTGCTAGAACTAGCGGGAGTTGGGAGCAGTACTTC.

This clonotype was seen ten or more times. The chain carries TRBV9 and TRBJ2-5; 10 nucleotides align to TRBD2. Germline CDR1 is SGDLS and CDR2 is YYNGEE. V lost 1 base to trimming and J lost 4 bases; unmatched junction nucleotides: 4. The CDR3 spans 15 residues. The CDR3 reads CASSVSGRALETQYF. CDR3 in DNA: TGTGCCAGCAGCGTAAGCGGGAGGGCCTTAGAGACCCAGTACTTC. The full variable domain, with the rest looked up from reference TRBV9 and TRBJ2-5, is DSGVTQTPKHLITATGQRVTLRCSPRSGDLSVYWYQQSLDQGLQFLIQYYNGEERAKGNILERFSAQQFPDLHSELNLSSLELGDSALYFCASSVSGRALETQYFGPGTRLLVL.

The table lists this clonotype with many counts. The chain links TRBV15 to TRBJ2-5; D unresolved. Germline assignment: CDR1 LNHNV and CDR2 YYDKDF (reference sequence). Trimming left V 3 bases short and J 0 bases short, with 5 bases between. The CDR3 consists of 13 residues. CDR3 sequence reads: CATSRRYQETQYF. The CDR3 bases are TGTGCCACCAGCAGGCGTTACCAAGAGACCCAGTACTTC.

The chain combines TRBV18 with TRBJ1-1, with a weak D call TRBD1 (6 bases). V lost 5 bases and J 1 base, leaving 14 bases between the germline ends. The CDR3 sequence is 15 residues long. CDR1 KGHSH and CDR2 LQKENI come from the germline V gene. CDR3 protein: CASSGLQGWNTEAFF. CDR3 in DNA: TGTGCCAGCTCAGGGTTGCAGGGGTGGAACACTGAAGCTTTCTTT.

There are many counts of this clonotype. CDR3 loop: CSGGTGATSYEQYF. CDR3 nucleotide sequence: TGCAGTGGGGGTACAGGGGCGACGTCCTACGAGCAGTACTTC. The V and J genes are TRBV29-1 and TRBJ2-7, with 7 positions matching TRBD1. Per germline, CDR1 SQVTM and CDR2 ANQGSEA. CDR3 length: 14 residues.

Many counts were recorded for this clonotype. The chain combines TRBV15 with TRBJ2-2; TRBD1 matches 7 bases. The germline CDR1 and CDR2 sequences are LNHNV and YYDKDF (reference sequence). The CDR3 extends over 14 amino acids. Trimming cost V 0 bases and J 6 bases; bases outside gene matches: 1. In DNA form, the CDR3 reads TGTGCCACCAGCAGAGAGCAGGGGGCCGGGGAGCTGTTTTTT. It is translated as CATSREQGAGELFF.